These 19 T cell receptor beta chains share one sample of origin, sequenced in a study of shared clonotypes between healthy human individuals. TCRdb's copy holds only in-frame clones and misses some; the assay was immunoSEQ multiplex PCR. In the table there are about 980,000 clones, about 80% of which are singletons. Sequencing was done on a sample of memory CD4+ T cells sorted from blood. Subset in this sample: CD45RA-negative fraction. The receptors originated from a man aged 18 to 29 in good health.

On this clone: Additional DNA sequences in this sample encode the identical CDR3. The V and J genes are TRBV7-3 and TRBJ2-2; D is ambiguous. This CDR3 has 14 residues. Trimming cost V 2 bases and J 1 base, with 5 bases left between them. CDR1 is SGHTA, CDR2 FQGTGA, per germline. CDR3 region: CASSLSGNTGELFF. The CDR3 DNA sequence: TGTGCCAGCAGCTTATCCGGGAACACCGGGGAGCTGTTTTTT. Filled out from reference TRBV7-3 and TRBJ2-2, the complete variable domain reads GAGVSQTPSNKVTEKGKYVELRCDPISGHTALYWYRQSLGQGPEFLIYFQGTGAADDSGLPNDRFFAVRPEGSVSTLKIQRTERGDSAVYLCASSLSGNTGELFFGEGSRLTVL.

Here the CDR3 reads CASSPRVVGGDEQYF. CDR3 bases: TGTGCCAGCTCACCACGCGTTGTGGGGGGCGACGAGCAGTACTTC. J is TRBJ2-7 and V is TRBV18, with D possibly called TRBD1 or TRBD2 (6 bases each). V lost 1 base and J 5 bases, leaving 15 bases between the germline ends. Germline V lookup: CDR1 KGHSH, CDR2 LQKENI. There are 15 residues in the CDR3.

The J gene is TRBJ1-5, the V gene TRBV7-6; D is possibly TRBD1 (6 bases). The V gene lost 0 bases and the J gene lost 4 bases, with 10 bases spanning the gap. The CDR3 runs 15 residues. Per the germline V gene, CDR1 is SGHVS and CDR2 is FNYEAQ. The CDR3 spells CASSLAGTLNQPQHF. In DNA form, the CDR3 reads TGTGCCAGCAGCTTAGCCGGGACACTGAATCAGCCCCAGCATTTT.

In nucleotides, the CDR3 is TGCGCCAGCAGCTCTCACGGGGGGGAGACAGATACGCAGTATTTT. It encodes CASSSHGGETDTQYF. This chain links TRBV5-1 with TRBJ2-3, with 8 bases that match TRBD2. V gave up 3 bases and J gave up 3 bases; unmatched junction bases: 6. This CDR3 has 15 residues. Germline V gene sequence: CDR1 SGHRS, CDR2 YFSETQ.

DNA for the CDR3: TGCGCCAGCAGTGATGCGGGACAGGGAGTCTCTGGAAACACCATATATTTT. Amino acids: CASSDAGQGVSGNTIYF. V is TRBV10-2 and J is TRBJ1-3, with TRBD1 matching over 9 bases. This CDR3 comprises 17 residues. J was trimmed by 0 bases and V by 3 bases; bases with no gene match: 6. From germline, CDR1 is WSHSY and CDR2 SAAADI.

The chain has TRBV4-3 and TRBJ1-2; D possibly corresponds to TRBD1 (5 bases). CDR1 and CDR2 (germline): LGHNA, YSLEER. The V and J ends lost 4 bases and 6 bases respectively, with 18 bases between them. There are 15 residues in the CDR3. The CDR3 DNA sequence: TGCGCCAGCAGCCTCCGGCCGGGGCTTTGGGATGGCTACACCTTC. Its protein product is CASSLRPGLWDGYTF.

This clone has only a few counts. In the same sample, other DNA sequences code for this CDR3. The rearrangement joins TRBV25-1 to TRBJ2-2; D possibly uses TRBD1 or TRBD2 (5 bases each). The V gene lost 6 bases and the J gene lost 2 bases, with 10 bases spanning the gap. Germline V lookup: CDR1 MGHDK, CDR2 SYGVNS. The CDR3 consists of 14 residues. Here the CDR3 reads CASRTTGNTGELFF. The CDR3 DNA follows: TGTGCCAGCAGGACTACAGGAAACACCGGGGAGCTGTTTTTT.

This clone was counted at least ten times. V gene TRBV19 combines with J gene TRBJ1-1; weak D call: TRBD1 (5 bases). The germline V gene has CDR1 LNHDA and CDR2 SQIVND (reference sequence). The V end was cut by 2 bases, the J end by 3 bases, with 7 bases between. The CDR3 spans 13 residues. DNA of the CDR3: TGTGCCAGTAGTATAAAGGGGTACACTGAAGCTTTCTTT. Translated: CASSIKGYTEAFF.

The chain has TRBV7-2 and TRBJ1-2; 8 bases fit TRBD1. CDR1 SGHTA and CDR2 FQGNSA come from the germline V gene. This CDR3 region has 14 residues. Losses at the gene ends were 5 bases for V and 4 bases for J; bases not matched to a gene: 6. The CDR3 loop is CASSPTGTGYGYTF. Here the CDR3 DNA reads TGTGCCAGCAGCCCGACCGGGACAGGCTATGGCTACACCTTC.

This chain joins TRBV19 and TRBJ2-1; 10 nucleotides line up with TRBD2. V lost 4 bases, J lost 5 bases, and 17 bases stayed unmatched. Germline assignment: CDR1 LNHDA and CDR2 SQIVND (reference sequence). CDR3 length: 19 residues. The CDR3 nucleotides are TGTGCCAGTAGTACTGCAGGGAGGGTTTCTAGCGGGAGTGACAATGAGCAGTTCTTC. It specifies CASSTAGRVSSGSDNEQFF.

This clone was found a few times. The chain carries TRBV5-6 and TRBJ1-4, with D unclear. This CDR3 region has 16 residues. CDR1 is SGHDT, CDR2 YYEEEE, per germline. V lost 4 bases, J lost 0 bases, and 13 bases lay in between. The CDR3 coding sequence is TGTGCCAGCAGCCAACGCGGAATGGCAACTAATGAAAAACTGTTTTTT. Amino acid sequence: CASSQRGMATNEKLFF.

V is TRBV10-3 and J is TRBJ2-3, with TRBD2 matching 13 bases. Trimming removed 11 bases from V and 0 bases from J; junction bases left unmatched: 17. CDR1 is ENHRY, CDR2 SYGVKD, per germline. The CDR3 is made up of 19 amino acids. CDR3 DNA: TGTGCCTCCAAACCAAGACTAGCGGGAGGCAGGGAGAGCACAGATACGCAGTATTTT. Translating gives CASKPRLAGGRESTDTQYF.

The chain has TRBV5-1 and TRBJ1-1; 11 bases are a match to TRBD1. Germline loops: CDR1 SGHRS, CDR2 YFSETQ. V was clipped by 1 base and J by 1 base; unmatched bases: 6. The CDR3 length is 17 residues. The CDR3 coding sequence is TGCGCCAGCAGCTTGAGCGGGACAGGGGGTTGGAACACTGAAGCTTTCTTT. It codes for CASSLSGTGGWNTEAFF.

The chain is built from TRBV27 and TRBJ1-1, with no clear D. The CDR3 is made up of 12 amino acids. The germline V and J ends were trimmed by 4 bases and 6 bases, with 9 bases remaining between them. CDR1 is MNHEY and CDR2 is SMNVEV in the germline V gene (reference sequence). The CDR3 nucleotides read TGTGCCAGCAGTTCGGGCGGAGCTGAAGCTTTCTTT. The encoded protein is CASSSGGAEAFF.

V usage is TRBV11-2 and J usage is TRBJ2-7; possible D gene TRBD2, 6 bases. Trimming shortened V by 1 base and J by 4 bases, and 11 bases separated the two germline ends. CDR1 and CDR2 from the germline V gene are SGHAT and FQNNGV. The CDR3 totals 14 residues. The CDR3 coding sequence is TGTGCCAGCAGCTTAGGACGGGGGAAATACGAGCAGTACTTC. It yields the protein CASSLGRGKYEQYF.

V gene TRBV13 combines with J gene TRBJ2-1; D is unclear. The CDR3 loop spans 14 amino acids. V was pared by 1 base and J by 3 bases, with 7 bases between. Per the germline V gene, CDR1 is PRHDT and CDR2 is FYEKMQ (reference sequence). The CDR3 spells CASSLVRIYNEQFF. CDR3 nucleotides: TGTGCCAGCAGCTTAGTTCGGATCTACAATGAGCAGTTCTTC.

This clone was detected once. The chain recombines TRBV5-1 with TRBJ2-1; no firm D call. V lost 4 bases, J lost 6 bases, and 20 bases lay in between. Looked up from germline, CDR1 is SGHRS and CDR2 is YFSETQ. The length of the CDR3 is 16 residues. The CDR3 sequence: CASSPVALQTINEQFF. The CDR3 DNA reads as TGCGCCAGCAGCCCGGTGGCACTCCAAACAATCAATGAGCAGTTCTTC.

This clone appeared once. The chain employs TRBV6-5 and TRBJ1-1; D unclear. CDR3 length: 11 residues. Per germline, CDR1 MNHEY and CDR2 SVGAGI. V lost 10 bases to trimming and J lost 6 bases, with 12 bases between them. The CDR3 DNA reads as TGTGCCACTTCCCACGGTTCTGAAGCTTTCTTT. Residues: CATSHGSEAFF.

In the case of this clone: Relative to the germline gene, one junction end is altered; a read error may explain this. The chain employs TRBV7-7 and TRBJ2-5; D not resolved. Germline-derived CDR1 and CDR2 are SSHAT and FNYEAQ (reference sequence). This CDR3 comprises 13 residues. The CDR3 reads CASSPHPQETQYF. CDR3 coding DNA: TGTGCTAGCAGCCCCCATCCACAAGAGACCCAGTACTTC.